Shown below are 26 T cell receptor beta chains from a single sample sequenced in a study of OX40 agonist ivuxolimab in advanced cancers. Clones were read by immunoSEQ multiplex PCR, and TCRdb kept only the in-frame ones, dropping some. The profile shows about 93,000 clones, about 90% of them singletons. The specimen was CD4+ or CD8+ T cells sorted from blood, collected in a trial of the OX40 agonist ivuxolimab. The receptor set was obtained from an adult with an advanced solid tumor such as melanoma, head and neck, liver or kidney cancer.

V gene TRBV9 combines with J gene TRBJ1-5; D call uncertain. Germline V gene lookup returns CDR1 SGDLS and CDR2 YYNGEE. The V and J ends lost 2 bases and 7 bases respectively, with 4 bases between them. The CDR3 contains 11 residues. The CDR3 nucleotides read TGTGCCAGCAGCGTTGGACAGCCCCAGCATTTT. Its translation is CASSVGQPQHF.

The chain carries TRBV6-5 and TRBJ1-5; 8 bases are shared with TRBD1. Germline V lookup: CDR1 MNHEY, CDR2 SVGAGI. After removal of 7 bases from V and 3 bases from J, the junction contained 5 bases not matched to a gene. The CDR3 extends over 14 amino acids. CDR3 sequence reads: CASNPTGANQPQHF. For the CDR3, the DNA is TGTGCCAGCAACCCGACAGGGGCCAATCAGCCCCAGCATTTT.

The gene calls are TRBV19 and TRBJ1-3; 9 bases match TRBD1. Germline V CDR1 and CDR2: LNHDA, SQIVND (reference sequence). The V segment lost 11 bases and the J segment 1 base; nucleotides outside the gene matches: 12. The CDR3 spans 16 residues. CDR3 region: CAYPSRDRASGNTIYF. CDR3 coding DNA: TGTGCCTATCCAAGCAGGGACAGGGCATCTGGAAACACCATATATTTT.

The CDR3 spells CASSLLVGNYGYTF. Here the CDR3 DNA reads TGTGCCAGCAGCTTATTGGTCGGGAACTATGGCTACACCTTC. The chain combines TRBV11-2 with TRBJ1-2; D not resolved. CDR1 is SGHAT and CDR2 is FQNNGV in the germline V gene. The CDR3 contains 14 residues. Trimming stripped 2 bases from V and 2 bases from J, with 9 bases between.

V is TRBV25-1 and J is TRBJ1-1, with TRBD1 as a possible D gene (6 bases). Between the trimmed V and J ends, which lost 3 bases and 5 bases, there was a span of 13 bases. Germline V gene lookup returns CDR1 MGHDK and CDR2 SYGVNS. The CDR3 is 14 residues long. The CDR3 nucleotides are TGTGCCAGCAGTGACCCTGGGACAACTACTGAAGCTTTCTTT. Residues: CASSDPGTTTEAFF.

The chain carries TRBV5-5 and TRBJ2-5; D ambiguous. Trimming took 4 bases from V and 5 from J, leaving 12 bases between them. The CDR3 is 13 residues long. CDR1 and CDR2 (germline): SGHKS, YYEKEE (reference sequence). The CDR3 coding sequence is TGTGCCAGCAGCCTGGGTGTGAGGGAGACCCAGTACTTC. This gives the protein CASSLGVRETQYF.

This clone was counted a single time. The chain uses TRBV18 and TRBJ1-2, with 12 nucleotides matching TRBD1. The CDR3 is 15 amino acids. V was pared by 6 bases and J by 6 bases, with 8 bases of the junction left unmatched. Germline V CDR1 and CDR2: KGHSH, LQKENI. The CDR3 bases are TGTGCCAGCTCCTGGGACAGGGGGCGTGTAAATGGCTACACCTTC. Its protein is CASSWDRGRVNGYTF. The complete variable domain, with remaining parts taken from reference TRBV18 and TRBJ1-2, reads NAGVMQNPRHLVRRRGQEARLRCSPMKGHSHVYWYRQLPEEGLKFMVYLQKENIIDESGMPKERFSAEFPKEGPSILRIQQVVRGDSAAYFCASSWDRGRVNGYTFGSGTRLTVV.

The chain joins TRBV19 to TRBJ2-4, with D tentatively TRBD2 (5 bases). V was trimmed by 7 bases and J by 4 bases, leaving 14 bases between them. From germline, CDR1 is LNHDA and CDR2 SQIVND (reference sequence). The CDR3 consists of 14 residues. CDR3 DNA: TGTGCCAGTAATGGGCCTAGCTCAAAAAACATTCAGTACTTC. It codes for CASNGPSSKNIQYF.

There are a few counts of this clone. The chain links TRBV18 to TRBJ2-7; TRBD2 matches 10 bases. This CDR3 spans 15 amino acids. V lost 2 bases and J lost 0; bases outside the gene matches: 1. Per the germline V gene, CDR1 is KGHSH and CDR2 is LQKENI. CDR3 in amino acids: CASSPWTSGSYEQYF. For the CDR3, the DNA is TGTGCCAGCTCACCATGGACTAGCGGCTCCTACGAGCAGTACTTC.

V usage is TRBV19 and J usage is TRBJ2-3; TRBD2 matches at 10 bases. The germline V gene has CDR1 LNHDA and CDR2 SQIVND (reference sequence). Trimming at V came to 8 bases and at J to 4 bases, leaving 9 bases not matched to a gene. The CDR3 is made up of 15 amino acids. For the CDR3, the DNA is TGTGCCAGTGGCCCTCTAGCGGGAGTCGCAGATACGCAGTATTTT. Residues: CASGPLAGVADTQYF. The whole variable domain, filled in from reference TRBV19 and TRBJ2-3, reads DGGITQSPKYLFRKEGQNVTLSCEQNLNHDAMYWYRQDPGQGLRLIYYSQIVNDFQKGDIAEGYSVSREKKESFPLTVTSAQKNPTAFYLCASGPLAGVADTQYFGPGTRLTVL.

The chain links TRBV5-1 to TRBJ1-2, with 7 bases lining up with TRBD1. V lost 4 bases and J lost 4; bases outside the gene matches: 10. Germline V CDR1 and CDR2: SGHRS, YFSETQ. The CDR3 has 15 residues. Here the CDR3 DNA reads TGCGCCAGCAGCCCCCTGGGACAGACAATCTATGGCTACACCTTC. Translated, it gives CASSPLGQTIYGYTF.

The rearrangement uses TRBV19 and TRBJ2-1, with D hard to call. Germline CDR1 and CDR2: LNHDA and SQIVND (reference sequence). The CDR3 runs 11 residues. Trimming took 7 bases from V and 5 from J, leaving 6 bases between them. The CDR3 region is CASTRNNEQFF. The CDR3 DNA sequence: TGTGCCAGTACCCGGAACAATGAGCAGTTCTTC.

The J gene is TRBJ1-2, the V gene TRBV5-6, with D unclear. V was pared by 5 bases and J by 0 bases, with 11 bases between. Germline-derived CDR1 and CDR2 are SGHDT and YYEEEE. The CDR3 is 14 residues long. CDR3 nucleotides: TGTGCCAGCAGTTATAGCAGTACTAACTATGGCTACACCTTC. This sequence encodes CASSYSSTNYGYTF. Combining the CDR3 with reference TRBV5-6 and TRBJ1-2 gives the whole variable domain DAGVTQSPTHLIKTRGQQVTLRCSPKSGHDTVSWYQQALGQGPQFIFQYYEEEERQRGNFPDRFSGHQFPNYSSELNVNALLLGDSALYLCASSYSSTNYGYTFGSGTRLTVV.

The chain recombines TRBV12-1 with TRBJ2-1. TRBV12-1 is designated a pseudogene. The CDR3 sequence is 15 residues long. CDR3: CASSSTPLLYNEQFF. CDR3 in DNA: TGTGCCAGCAGCTCCACCCCGCTTTTATACAATGAGCAGTTCTTC.

The CDR3 DNA reads as TGTGCCAGCAGCTTAGGGCGGAACTCCTACAATGAGCAGTTCTTC. Translating gives CASSLGRNSYNEQFF. The chain recombines TRBV7-3 with TRBJ2-1, with no clear D. CDR3 length: 15 residues. In germline, CDR1 is SGHTA, CDR2 FQGTGA. V was pared by 2 bases and J by 0 bases, with 8 bases between.

V gene TRBV6-1 combines with J gene TRBJ2-1; 11 bases are a match to TRBD1. V lost 7 bases to trimming and J lost 7 bases; unmatched junction nucleotides: 9. The CDR3 runs 15 residues. The germline gives CDR1 MNHNS, CDR2 SASEGT. CDR3 residues: CASTPNRDRGNEQFF. DNA of the CDR3: TGTGCCAGCACGCCGAACCGGGACAGGGGGAATGAGCAGTTCTTC.

CDR3 sequence: CASSLAGLAGGYEQYF. For the CDR3, the DNA is TGCGCCAGCAGCTTGGCCGGGCTAGCGGGAGGCTACGAGCAGTACTTC. V is TRBV5-1 and J is TRBJ2-7; 11 bases are a match to TRBD2. CDR1 and CDR2 from the germline V gene are SGHRS and YFSETQ. This CDR3 has 16 residues. The V and J ends lost 0 bases and 3 bases, in that order; junction bases with no gene match: 5.

This chain connects TRBV7-2 to TRBJ1-4; 8 bases are shared with TRBD1. This CDR3 has 15 residues. The J segment lost 7 bases and the V segment lost 1 base, leaving 5 bases of the junction unmatched. Germline V CDR1 and CDR2: SGHTA, FQGNSA. The DNA for the CDR3 is TGTGCCAGCAGCTTAGGGGGGACAGGTGGTGAAAAACTGTTTTTT. Its protein is CASSLGGTGGEKLFF.

The rearrangement joins TRBV6-1 to TRBJ2-4; 12 bases are a match to TRBD2. CDR1 and CDR2 (germline): MNHNS, SASEGT. This CDR3 contains 16 residues. With 4 bases clipped from V and 3 bases from J, the junction kept 4 bases outside the gene matches. CDR3 in amino acids: CASSVLAGGGKNIQYF. As DNA, the CDR3 is TGTGCCAGCAGTGTACTAGCGGGGGGTGGCAAAAACATTCAGTACTTC.

V usage is TRBV6-4 and J usage is TRBJ1-1; TRBD1 might be the D (5 bases). Trimming removed 4 bases from V and 3 bases from J, with 9 bases in between. The CDR3 consists of 13 residues. The germline V gene has CDR1 MRHNA and CDR2 SNTAGT. The CDR3 nucleotides read TGTGCCAGCAGTGCCAGGGAGGACACTGAAGCTTTCTTT. Its protein product is CASSAREDTEAFF.

The rearrangement uses TRBV11-2 and TRBJ1-6; no definite D call. Germline-derived CDR1 and CDR2 are SGHAT and FQNNGV. The V end lost 0 bases, the J end lost 2 bases, and 5 bases lay between the germline ends. The CDR3 covers 15 residues. The chain's CDR3 is CASSLDMTYNSPLHF. For the CDR3, the DNA is TGTGCCAGCAGCTTAGATATGACCTATAATTCACCCCTCCACTTT.

V is TRBV10-3 and J is TRBJ2-7; tentative D call: TRBD2 (6 bases). CDR3 length equals 15 residues. Germline V CDR1 and CDR2: ENHRY, SYGVKD. The V end lost 2 bases, the J end lost 3 bases, and 14 bases lay between the germline ends. DNA for the CDR3: TGTGCCATCAGTGAGCCCGCCGGAGGGGTCTACGAGCAGTACTTC. It specifies CAISEPAGGVYEQYF.

V usage is TRBV2 and J usage is TRBJ2-7, with D maybe TRBD2 (6 bases). Germline values: CDR1 SNHLY, CDR2 FYNNEI. CDR3 size: 13 residues. CDR3 in amino acids: CGSGWSSSYEQYF. In DNA, the CDR3 is TGTGGTAGCGGCTGGTCGAGCTCCTACGAGCAGTACTTC.

V gene TRBV2 combines with J gene TRBJ2-3; D not certain. CDR1 is SNHLY, CDR2 FYNNEI, per germline. The CDR3 runs to 12 residues. The V end was cut by 6 bases, the J end by 4 bases, with 8 bases between. The chain's CDR3 is CASRLSSDTQYF. DNA of the CDR3: TGTGCCAGCAGACTGAGTTCAGATACGCAGTATTTT.

The chain recombines TRBV5-1 with TRBJ2-3; D may be TRBD1 or TRBD2 (5 bases each). The germline V gene encodes CDR1 SGHRS and CDR2 YFSETQ. The length of the CDR3 is 13 residues. The V end was cut by 9 bases, the J end by 0 bases, with 11 bases between. The CDR3 region has the DNA TGCGCCACCCGGGGCTCCAGCACAGATACGCAGTATTTT. Amino acids: CATRGSSTDTQYF.

The rearrangement uses TRBV7-9 and TRBJ2-2; TRBD2 matches 9 bases. Germline CDR1 and CDR2: SEHNR and FQNEAQ (reference sequence). V dropped 4 bases and J dropped 3; count of bases not matched to a gene: 3. The CDR3 is made up of 15 amino acids. The DNA of the CDR3 is TGTGCCAGCAGCTGGGTAGCGGGGGACACCGGGGAGCTGTTTTTT. Encoded protein: CASSWVAGDTGELFF. The variable domain in full, completed from reference TRBV7-9 and TRBJ2-2, reads DTGVSQNPRHKITKRGQNVTFRCDPISEHNRLYWYRQTLGQGPEFLTYFQNEAQLEKSRLLSDRFSAERPKGSFSTLEIQRTEQGDSAMYLCASSWVAGDTGELFFGEGSRLTVL.